The 15 T cell receptor beta chains below come from one sample, sequenced in a study of OX40 agonist ivuxolimab in advanced cancers. TCRdb keeps only in-frame clones here, not all; method: immunoSEQ multiplex PCR. The sample has 70,000 or so clones, around 90% seen once. The specimen comprised CD4+ or CD8+ T cells sorted from blood, sampled in a trial of the OX40 agonist ivuxolimab. The receptors were sampled from an adult with an advanced solid tumor such as melanoma, head and neck, liver or kidney cancer.

V is TRBV28 and J is TRBJ1-4, with no clear D. Trimming left V 6 bases short and J 8 bases short, with 7 bases between. The CDR3 totals 11 residues. Germline V gene data show CDR1 as MDHEN and CDR2 as SYDVKM. The CDR3 nucleotides read TGTGCCAGCAGCCCGGGGGAAAAACTGTTTTTT. Protein sequence: CASSPGEKLFF.

V gene TRBV7-6 combines with J gene TRBJ2-1; D gene uncertain. The CDR3 is 13 amino acids. V shed 5 bases and J shed 0 bases, with 5 bases lying between them. CDR1 is SGHVS, CDR2 FNYEAQ, per germline. The DNA of the CDR3 is TGTGCCAGCAGCGCCTACTCCTACAATGAGCAGTTCTTC. The encoded protein is CASSAYSYNEQFF.

This sequence joins TRBV27 and TRBJ2-1, with D perhaps TRBD1 (6 bases). The germline V and J ends were trimmed by 2 bases and 2 bases, with 10 bases remaining between them. This CDR3 has 15 amino acids. CDR1 MNHEY and CDR2 SMNVEV come from the germline V gene (reference sequence). The CDR3 protein is CASSLQGMAYNEQFF. The CDR3 region has the DNA TGTGCCAGCAGTTTACAGGGGATGGCCTACAATGAGCAGTTCTTC.

The chain carries TRBV5-1 and TRBJ2-3; D is undetermined. V shed 0 bases and J shed 2 bases, with 7 bases lying between them. The CDR3 consists of 14 residues. The germline V gene encodes CDR1 SGHRS and CDR2 YFSETQ. CDR3 in amino acids: CASSLGGNTDTQYF. The CDR3, as DNA: TGCGCCAGCAGCTTGGGGGGAAACACAGATACGCAGTATTTT.

This chain links TRBV5-4 with TRBJ2-2, with a possible D match to TRBD2 (6 bases). The germline V gene has CDR1 SGHNT and CDR2 YYREEE (reference sequence). The CDR3 contains 14 residues. V shed 2 bases and J shed 6 bases, with 11 bases lying between them. CDR3 loop: CASSFGLPSGELFF. The CDR3 coding sequence is TGTGCCAGCAGCTTTGGACTACCGTCCGGGGAGCTGTTTTTT.

This clone was counted a single time. This chain joins TRBV5-4 and TRBJ2-3; D is possibly TRBD1 or TRBD2 (5 bases each). In germline, CDR1 is SGHNT, CDR2 YYREEE (reference sequence). Trimming took off 4 bases at V and 3 bases at J, with 18 bases between the two ends. The CDR3 has 16 residues. CDR3 residues: CASSPARQGRTDTQYF. In DNA form, the CDR3 reads TGTGCCAGCAGCCCGGCCCGGCAGGGACGGACAGATACGCAGTATTTT. The full variable domain, with the rest looked up from reference TRBV5-4 and TRBJ2-3, is ETGVTQSPTHLIKTRGQQVTLRCSSQSGHNTVSWYQQALGQGPQFIFQYYREEENGRGNFPPRFSGLQFPNYSSELNVNALELDDSALYLCASSPARQGRTDTQYFGPGTRLTVL.

The CDR3 spells CASSGQTGTEAFF. The CDR3 nucleotides are TGTGCCAGCTCGGGACAGACGGGGACTGAAGCTTTCTTT. The chain links TRBV19 to TRBJ1-1; TRBD1 matches at 7 bases. Germline lookup yields CDR1 LNHDA and CDR2 SQIVND (reference sequence). Trimming took 9 bases from V and 5 from J; bases not matched to a gene: 9. The CDR3 is 13 amino acids.

This CDR3 is CASSPTGGRDEQYF. In nucleotides, the CDR3 is TGTGCCAGCAGTCCGACAGGGGGCAGAGACGAGCAGTACTTC. The J gene is TRBJ2-7, the V gene TRBV6-5, with 10 bases fitting TRBD1. CDR1 is MNHEY and CDR2 is SVGAGI in the germline V gene. The CDR3 has 14 residues. The trim removed 5 bases at V and 5 bases at J, leaving 6 bases unmatched.

The chain combines TRBV18 with TRBJ2-5; D is unresolved. The CDR3 runs 13 residues. The germline V gene has CDR1 KGHSH and CDR2 LQKENI. The V end lost 6 bases, the J end lost 4 bases, and 12 bases lay between the germline ends. CDR3 bases: TGTGCCAGCTCCTCCCTGAGGAGAGAGACCCAGTACTTC. This gives the protein CASSSLRRETQYF.

The table lists this clone with a count of one. This chain connects TRBV7-2 to TRBJ2-1, with TRBD1 matching over 8 bases. V gave up 5 bases and J gave up 14 bases; unmatched junction bases: 8. Germline lookup yields CDR1 SGHTA and CDR2 FQGNSA. This CDR3 contains 12 residues. The CDR3 coding sequence is TGTGCCAGCAGCCCCGACAGGGGAGGTGAGTTCTTC. Its translation is CASSPDRGGEFF.

This chain connects TRBV6-1 to TRBJ1-1, with TRBD1 matching over 7 bases. The CDR3 extends over 13 amino acids. Trimming at V came to 7 bases and at J to 10 bases, leaving 12 bases not matched to a gene. Germline values: CDR1 MNHNS, CDR2 SASEGT. CDR3 sequence (DNA): TGTGCCAGCACTCCCCAGGGGGGGGCGATAGCTTTCTTT. Translation gives CASTPQGGAIAFF.

V and J are TRBV2 and TRBJ2-2; the match to TRBD2 covers 14 bases. The CDR3 totals 16 residues. Germline CDR1 is SNHLY and CDR2 is FYNNEI. J lost 1 base, V lost 9 bases, and 4 bases had no gene match. The CDR3 DNA reads TGTGCCAGTACGACTAGCGGGGGGGAGAACACCGGGGAGCTGTTTTTT. Residues: CASTTSGGENTGELFF.

J is TRBJ1-1 and V is TRBV5-1; D uncertain. CDR1 SGHRS and CDR2 YFSETQ come from the germline V gene. V was trimmed by 0 bases and J by 0 bases, leaving 6 bases between them. This CDR3 contains 14 residues. As DNA, the CDR3 is TGCGCCAGCAGCTTGGCGCAGTTGAACACTGAAGCTTTCTTT. It codes for CASSLAQLNTEAFF. The full variable domain, its missing parts supplied by reference TRBV5-1 and TRBJ1-1, is KAGVTQTPRYLIKTRGQQVTLSCSPISGHRSVSWYQQTPGQGLQFLFEYFSETQRNKGNFPGRFSGRQFSNSRSEMNVSTLELGDSALYLCASSLAQLNTEAFFGQGTRLTVV.

This clone appeared a single time. The rearrangement uses TRBV5-1 and TRBJ2-2; D is possibly TRBD1 or TRBD2 (5 bases each). CDR1 SGHRS and CDR2 YFSETQ come from the germline V gene. Trimming left V 4 bases short and J 7 bases short, with 17 bases between. The CDR3 totals 15 residues. In DNA, the CDR3 is TGCGCCAGCAGCGATGGGACGTTTGAGGTCGGGGAGCTGTTTTTT. Translation gives CASSDGTFEVGELFF.

In DNA, the CDR3 is TGCAGCGTGAGACTAGCGGGGGGCACAGATACGCAGTATTTT. This gives the protein CSVRLAGGTDTQYF. The V and J genes are TRBV29-1 and TRBJ2-3; 12 nucleotides align to TRBD2. The V and J ends lost 6 bases and 1 base, in that order; junction bases with no gene match: 2. The CDR3 totals 14 residues. In germline, CDR1 is SQVTM, CDR2 ANQGSEA.